This T cell receptor (beta chain) is drawn from a study of a mutant IDH1 vaccine in newly diagnosed glioma. Study as a whole: Beginning 4-6 weeks after radiotherapy alone, or with temozolomide cycles, vaccination took place. Before enrollment, patients got radiotherapy alone, temozolomide alone, or mostly the combination. Study-level findings and limits: Top peripheral T cell clonotype shifts appeared unrelated to pseudoprogression.

Described time point: week 11, during vaccination. The investigators gave 300 ug of mutant IDH1 20-mer peptide in each vaccine dose, together with topical imiquimod. Tumors from donors were new WHO grade 3 or 4 IDH1-mutant astrocytomas with ATRX loss. Germline assignment: CDR1 KGHSH and CDR2 LQKENI. V lost 4 bases to trimming and J lost 2 bases, with 15 bases between them. The CDR3 loop spans 15 amino acids. Comment on this clone: The antigen is unknown.

Generated by immunoSEQ multiplex PCR, the TCRdb table keeps only in-frame clones and is missing some. This sample has roughly 130,000 clones, with about 80% found just once. The chain employs TRBV18 and TRBJ2-7; a weak D match, TRBD1 (5 bases). The starting material was PBMCs, obtained from a glioma patient whose treatment included an IDH1 peptide vaccine. The TCR comes from a man between 40 and 49 years old with glioma. DNA for the CDR3: TGTGCCAGCTCACTAAAGCAGGGCATGGCCTACGAGCAGTACTTC. Amino acid sequence: CASSLKQGMAYEQYF.